These 22 T cell receptor beta chains came from one sample sequenced in a study of T cell repertoires in aging, cancer and after chemotherapy. Peripheral blood genomic DNA, not sorted cells or RNA, was the template. Multiplex touch-down PCR with TRB-A/B primers amplified rearranged V-D-J TRB sequences. One entry per CDR3 protein, called by TCRdb with MiXCR from the multiplex PCR reads. The data hold 2,500 to 3,000 distinct CDR3 sequences, with roughly a quarter observed a single time. Material for sequencing was blood. The receptors derive from a human donor with a solid tumor.

This clonotype was seen a handful of times. The genes are TRBV6-1 and TRBJ1-1; no clear D gene. From germline, CDR1 is MNHNS and CDR2 SASEGT. This CDR3 comprises 14 residues. V was clipped by 3 bases and J by 7 bases, with 15 bases between them. The CDR3 loop reads CASSEWFLGNEAFF. CDR3 bases: TGTGCCAGCAGTGAGTGGTTTTTGGGAAATGAAGCTTTCTTT.

This clonotype is labeled large. The CDR3 DNA is TGCAGCTACGCTGAGGGGAATCAGCCCCAGCATTTT. The encoded protein is CSYAEGNQPQHF. The chain uses TRBV29-1 and TRBJ1-5; tentatively, D is TRBD1 (5 bases). The CDR3 sequence is 12 residues long. Germline CDR1 SQVTM, CDR2 ANQGSEA. Trimming cost V 8 bases and J 4 bases, with 12 bases left between them.

This rearrangement joins TRBV5-1 to TRBJ2-7; 7 bases fit TRBD1. The germline CDR1 and CDR2 sequences are SGHRS and YFSETQ. V lost 4 bases and J lost 4; bases outside the gene matches: 8. The CDR3 length is 14 residues. The CDR3 sequence is CASSTGQPFYEQYF. In DNA form, the CDR3 reads TGCGCCAGCAGCACGGGACAGCCGTTTTACGAGCAGTACTTC. Full variable domain (outside the CDR3, taken from reference TRBV5-1 and TRBJ2-7): KAGVTQTPRYLIKTRGQQVTLSCSPISGHRSVSWYQQTPGQGLQFLFEYFSETQRNKGNFPGRFSGRQFSNSRSEMNVSTLELGDSALYLCASSTGQPFYEQYFGPGTRLTVT.

About this clonotype itself: At one end the junction does not follow the germline gene, possibly because of a read error. The chain employs TRBV5-6 and TRBJ2-6; 8 nucleotides match TRBD1. The CDR3 has 16 amino acids. From germline, CDR1 is SGHDT and CDR2 YYEEEE. CDR3 residues: CASSWGTGIGANVLTF. The CDR3 DNA reads as TGCGCCAGCAGCTGGGGGACAGGAATTGGGGCCAACGTCCTGACTTTC.

This clonotype is classed as large. The chain joins TRBV29-1 to TRBJ2-5; D not certain. Trimming pared 4 bases from V and 3 bases from J, leaving 3 bases between. From germline, CDR1 is SQVTM and CDR2 ANQGSEA. There are 10 residues in the CDR3. CDR3 sequence reads: CSVAEETQYF. DNA of the CDR3: TGCAGCGTTGCGGAAGAGACCCAGTACTTC.

By its share, this clonotype is medium-sized. CDR3 sequence: CASSYGGSSGNTIYF. In nucleotides, the CDR3 is TGTGCCAGCAGTTACGGCGGCAGCTCTGGAAACACCATATATTTT. The rearrangement joins TRBV6-6 to TRBJ1-3; D call uncertain. Germline CDR1 and CDR2: MNHNY and SVGAGI (reference sequence). V lost 2 bases and J lost 0, with 8 bases in between. The CDR3 length is 15 residues.

This clonotype was observed a few times. The chain recombines TRBV4-1 with TRBJ2-1, with TRBD2 identical over 13 bases. The ends lost 3 bases at V and 9 bases at J; junction bases unmatched: 8. The CDR3 contains 16 residues. CDR1 is MGHRA and CDR2 is YSYEKL in the germline V gene. CDR3 coding DNA: TGCGCCAGCAGCCACCCTGGACTAGCGGGAGATAGTGAGCAGTTCTTC. Protein sequence: CASSHPGLAGDSEQFF.

On this clonotype itself: A much more abundant neighbour one base away suggests this may be a read error. This sequence joins TRBV24-1 and TRBJ2-5; 8 nucleotides match TRBD1. The CDR3 contains 16 residues. From germline, CDR1 is KGHDR and CDR2 SFDVKD. J gave up 4 bases and V 0 bases, and 6 bases lay outside the gene matches. CDR3 sequence: CATSDLGQGARETQYF. The CDR3 DNA is TGTGCCACCAGTGATTTGGGCCAGGGGGCCCGAGAGACCCAGTACTTC.

The chain combines TRBV14 with TRBJ1-1; D is undetermined. The germline CDR1 and CDR2 sequences are SGHDN and FVKESK. The CDR3 loop spans 17 amino acids. The germline V and J ends were trimmed by 5 bases and 1 base, with 20 bases remaining between them. The DNA of the CDR3 is TGTGCCAGCAGCAAAGTGTCCCAGGACGGATGGAACACTGAAGCTTTCTTT. Encoded protein: CASSKVSQDGWNTEAFF.

Relative to its sample, this clonotype is medium-sized. The chain links TRBV6-1 to TRBJ1-1; 8 nucleotides align to TRBD1. Germline lookup yields CDR1 MNHNS and CDR2 SASEGT. J was trimmed by 1 base and V by 6 bases; bases with no gene match: 4. This CDR3 has 14 amino acids. The CDR3 nucleotides are TGTGCCAGCAGCATCAGGGGGCGGAACACTGAAGCTTTCTTT. Its translation: CASSIRGRNTEAFF.

This clonotype is medium-sized within its sample. The CDR3, as DNA: TGTGCCAGCAGCGCTCTTGGGGGGCAAGCTTTCTTT. It encodes CASSALGGQAFF. The chain has TRBV6-1 and TRBJ1-1; perhaps TRBD1 as D (6 bases). CDR3 length equals 12 residues. From germline, CDR1 is MNHNS and CDR2 SASEGT. Trimming took off 6 bases at V and 9 bases at J, with 14 bases between the two ends.

This clonotype was found once. This chain joins TRBV12-3 or TRBV12-4 and TRBJ1-5; D uncertain. The CDR3 totals 16 residues. The V gene lost 6 bases and the J gene lost 4 bases, with 19 bases spanning the gap. The CDR3: CASSPSAGVGNQPQHF. CDR3 bases: TGTGCCAGCAGCCCCAGCGCTGGGGTTGGAAATCAGCCCCAGCATTTT.

This chain uses TRBV24-1 with TRBJ2-1; 11 nucleotides line up with TRBD2. Losses at the gene ends were 4 bases for V and 3 bases for J; bases not matched to a gene: 10. Germline V CDR1 and CDR2: KGHDR, SFDVKD. The CDR3 consists of 18 residues. The CDR3 loop is CATSERGDLAGGYNEQFF. In DNA form, the CDR3 reads TGTGCCACCAGTGAACGGGGGGATCTAGCGGGAGGCTACAATGAGCAGTTCTTC.

This clonotype was detected only a few times. The chain couples TRBV20-1 to TRBJ2-7, with 7 bases aligning to TRBD2. Germline values: CDR1 DFQATT, CDR2 SNEGSKA (reference sequence). The V and J ends lost 0 bases and 3 bases, in that order; junction bases with no gene match: 20. The CDR3 has 19 residues. CDR3 in amino acids: CSAREPGLVQGDGSYEQYF. DNA of the CDR3: TGCAGTGCTAGAGAACCCGGACTAGTTCAAGGTGATGGCAGCTACGAGCAGTACTTC.

By sample fraction, this clonotype is large. The gene calls are TRBV19 and TRBJ2-5, with TRBD1 matching 9 bases. This CDR3 region has 14 residues. J gave up 5 bases and V 8 bases, and 9 bases lay outside the gene matches. CDR1 LNHDA and CDR2 SQIVND come from the germline V gene (reference sequence). CDR3 residues: CASGNRGPWETQYF. For the CDR3, the DNA is TGTGCCAGTGGGAACAGGGGGCCGTGGGAGACCCAGTACTTC.

This clonotype was recorded a few times. V is TRBV7-9 and J is TRBJ2-7; D tentatively reads TRBD1 or TRBD2 (5 bases each). V lost 4 bases and J 2 bases, leaving 15 bases between the germline ends. The CDR3 sequence is 15 residues long. The germline V gene encodes CDR1 SEHNR and CDR2 FQNEAQ (reference sequence). CDR3 sequence: CASSSAGTKTYEQYF. In nucleotides, the CDR3 is TGTGCCAGCAGCTCAGCCGGGACCAAGACCTACGAGCAGTACTTC.

This clonotype was observed a few times. CDR3 sequence: CASSLREGRNEQFF. The CDR3 DNA follows: TGTGCCAGCAGTTTGCGGGAGGGCCGCAATGAGCAGTTCTTC. The chain recombines TRBV28 with TRBJ2-1; 9 bases align to TRBD2. Losses at the gene ends were 3 bases for V and 6 bases for J; bases not matched to a gene: 3. CDR1 MDHEN and CDR2 SYDVKM come from the germline V gene. The CDR3 contains 14 residues. The whole variable domain, filled in from reference TRBV28 and TRBJ2-1, reads DVKVTQSSRYLVKRTGEKVFLECVQDMDHENMFWYRQDPGLGLRLIYFSYDVKMKEKGDIPEGYSVSREKKERFSLILESASTNQTSMYLCASSLREGRNEQFFGPGTRLTVL.

The V gene is TRBV29-1, the J gene TRBJ2-1; TRBD2 aligns across 10 bases. The V gene's germline CDR1 is SQVTM and CDR2 ANQGSEA. V shed 7 bases, J shed 6 bases, and the junction held 6 bases outside the gene matches. The CDR3 is made up of 13 amino acids. CDR3 protein: CSARTSGINEQFF. The CDR3 DNA follows: TGCAGCGCCAGGACTAGCGGCATCAATGAGCAGTTCTTC.

The chain has TRBV5-5 and TRBJ1-2, with D hard to call. V lost 0 bases, J lost 3 bases, and 12 bases lay in between. Germline V gene data show CDR1 as SGHKS and CDR2 as YYEKEE (reference sequence). The CDR3 has 15 residues. The CDR3 DNA follows: TGTGCCAGCAGCTTGGCGATCGGTGTCGACTATGGCTACACCTTC. Translating it yields CASSLAIGVDYGYTF.

The sample holds one count of this clonotype. One junction end disagrees with the germline gene, perhaps due to a read error. The CDR3 loop reads CASSLVTGTSWANVLTF. CDR3 bases: TGTGCCAGCAGCTTGGTTACAGGAACTAGCTGGGCCAACGTCCTGACTTTC. J is TRBJ2-6 and V is TRBV5-1; a possible D gene is TRBD2 (6 bases). The germline V gene has CDR1 SGHRS and CDR2 YFSETQ. This CDR3 has 17 amino acids.

The genes are TRBV10-2 and TRBJ2-1, with 16 bases that match TRBD2. CDR3 size: 18 residues. CDR1 WSHSY and CDR2 SAAADI come from the germline V gene. Trimming at V came to 4 bases and at J to 4 bases, leaving 7 bases not matched to a gene. The CDR3 loop is CASSAGTSGRARYNEQFF. The CDR3 nucleotides read TGCGCCAGCAGTGCGGGGACTAGCGGGAGGGCCAGGTACAATGAGCAGTTCTTC.

In regard to this clonotype: A much larger clone lies a single base off, so this may be a read error. V gene TRBV12-3 or TRBV12-4 combines with J gene TRBJ2-5; TRBD2 aligns across 8 bases. The CDR3 spans 13 residues. Trimming at V came to 6 bases and at J to 6 bases, leaving 6 bases not matched to a gene. CDR3 nucleotides: TGTGCCAGCAGAAAAGCGGGAGTGAAGACCCAGTACTTC. Amino acid sequence: CASRKAGVKTQYF.